Listed below are T cell receptor beta chains from one sample, sequenced in a study of PD-L1 blockade in urothelial cancer. Using immunoSEQ multiplex PCR, the repertoire was profiled, and TCRdb retains in-frame clones only, with some absent. There are 40,000 to 55,000 clones in the sample; approximately 87% occur only once, and 5% to 6% lies in the top ten. The specimen comprised PBMCs, sampled around atezolizumab (anti-PD-L1) treatment. These receptors were obtained from a middle-aged man with urothelial cancer. Each CDR3 is given with its conserved first and last residue. D genes are given only for firm matches. Expanded clones are given a class, and other clones once, few, many or no size at all.

clone_size: -
v_call: TRBV5-1
j_call: TRBJ2-2
d_call: TRBD2
cdr3_nt: TGCGCCAGCAGCTTGGTAGCGGGAGCTTTTGAGACCGGGGAGCTGTTTTTT
cdr3_aa: CASSLVAGAFETGELFF

clone_size: -
v_call: TRBV4-2
j_call: TRBJ2-7
d_call: TRBD2
cdr3_nt: TGTGCCAGCAGCCAAGAGGCTTGGGGGGGGTTCAATTACGAGCAGTACTTC
cdr3_aa: CASSQEAWGGFNYEQYF

clone_size: -
v_call: TRBV7-8
j_call: TRBJ2-1
d_call: -
cdr3_nt: TGTGCCAGCAGCTTAGTGGGGGGATCCTACAATGAGCAGTTCTTC
cdr3_aa: CASSLVGGSYNEQFF

clone_size: few
v_call: TRBV11-2
j_call: TRBJ1-4
d_call: -
cdr3_nt: TGTGCCAGCAGCTATAGTAGAGTTGCAACTAATGAAAAACTGTTTTTT
cdr3_aa: CASSYSRVATNEKLFF

clone_size: once
v_call: TRBV5-8
j_call: TRBJ2-7
d_call: -
cdr3_nt: TGTGCCAGCACCCCCTCGCAGGTTTCCTCCTACGAGCAGTACTTC
cdr3_aa: CASTPSQVSSYEQYF

clone_size: -
v_call: TRBV6-5
j_call: TRBJ2-7
d_call: -
cdr3_nt: TGTGCCAGCAGTCGAACCGCTATCGGGGCCTACGAGCAGTACTTC
cdr3_aa: CASSRTAIGAYEQYF

clone_size: -
v_call: TRBV15
j_call: TRBJ2-6
d_call: -
cdr3_nt: TGTGCCACCAGCATACGGGGGACTGGGGCCAACGTCCTGACTTTC
cdr3_aa: CATSIRGTGANVLTF

clone_size: once
v_call: TRBV7-9
j_call: TRBJ2-2
d_call: TRBD2
cdr3_nt: TGTGCCAGCAGAGTAGCGGGAGGGAACACCGGGGAGCTGTTTTTT
cdr3_aa: CASRVAGGNTGELFF

clone_size: -
v_call: TRBV5-1
j_call: TRBJ1-2
d_call: TRBD1
cdr3_nt: TGCGCCAGCAGCTTGGACGGACAGGTCAGCGGGTACACCTTC
cdr3_aa: CASSLDGQVSGYTF

clone_size: -
v_call: TRBV29-1
j_call: TRBJ2-1
d_call: TRBD1
cdr3_nt: TGCAGCGCCTCGGACAGGGGCCTGGATGAGCAGTTCTTC
cdr3_aa: CSASDRGLDEQFF

clone_size: -
v_call: TRBV6-1
j_call: TRBJ2-1
d_call: TRBD2
cdr3_nt: TGTGCCAGCAGTGAAAGGTCGGGACTAGTTACAAATGAGCAGTTCTTC
cdr3_aa: CASSERSGLVTNEQFF

clone_size: -
v_call: TRBV7-2
j_call: TRBJ2-7
d_call: TRBD2
cdr3_nt: TGTGCCAGCAGCTCCGACACCCGTAGCGGGGCCTACGAGCAGTACTTC
cdr3_aa: CASSSDTRSGAYEQYF

clone_size: once
v_call: TRBV9
j_call: TRBJ2-1
d_call: -
cdr3_nt: TGTGCCAGCAGCGTAGGACTCCTCTCCTACAATGAGCAGTTCTTC
cdr3_aa: CASSVGLLSYNEQFF

clone_size: -
v_call: TRBV19
j_call: TRBJ1-1
d_call: -
cdr3_nt: TGTGCCAGTAGTCTAAAAGACAGGAGAGCGGCTTTCTTT
cdr3_aa: CASSLKDRRAAFF

clone_size: -
v_call: TRBV6-5
j_call: TRBJ1-1
d_call: TRBD1
cdr3_nt: TGTGCCAGCAGTTACAGACAGGGGGCGAACACTGAAGCTTTCTTT
cdr3_aa: CASSYRQGANTEAFF

clone_size: -
v_call: TRBV7-9
j_call: TRBJ1-4
d_call: -
cdr3_nt: TGTGCCAGCAGCTTTCTCAACCAGGGTGGGAAACTGTTTTTT
cdr3_aa: CASSFLNQGGKLFF